The clone carrying this T cell receptor (beta chain) was counted many times. No antigen is known for it. These data are taken from a study of T cells in Graves' hyperthyroidism and ophthalmopathy. Trimming removed 4 bases from V and 7 bases from J; junction bases left unmatched: 10. CDR1 and CDR2 (germline): ENHRY, SYGVKD. The CDR3 contains 16 residues. Amplified regions were TCR beta CDR3 sequences from RNA transcripts. In the first-round RT-PCR of the TCR CDR3, the HTBI primer set was used. Each CDR3 protein gets one entry after TCRdb re-called the multiplex PCR reads with MiXCR. Among roughly 840,000 distinct CDR3 sequences listed, over 35% were seen once. General study findings and limits: A model using 13 V-J features told ophthalmopathy apart from stable hyperthyroidism.

Diagnoses were established using clinical symptoms, serum thyroxine and TRAb, thyroid ultrasound and orbital computed tomography. This clonotype was sampled from a young man with Graves' hyperthyroidism. Sequenced material: blood. The chain is built from TRBV10-3 and TRBJ1-6; 7 bases match TRBD1. The CDR3 protein is CAISVDKGTENSPLHF. CDR3 in DNA: TGTGCCATCAGTGTCGACAAGGGGACAGAGAATTCACCCCTCCACTTT.